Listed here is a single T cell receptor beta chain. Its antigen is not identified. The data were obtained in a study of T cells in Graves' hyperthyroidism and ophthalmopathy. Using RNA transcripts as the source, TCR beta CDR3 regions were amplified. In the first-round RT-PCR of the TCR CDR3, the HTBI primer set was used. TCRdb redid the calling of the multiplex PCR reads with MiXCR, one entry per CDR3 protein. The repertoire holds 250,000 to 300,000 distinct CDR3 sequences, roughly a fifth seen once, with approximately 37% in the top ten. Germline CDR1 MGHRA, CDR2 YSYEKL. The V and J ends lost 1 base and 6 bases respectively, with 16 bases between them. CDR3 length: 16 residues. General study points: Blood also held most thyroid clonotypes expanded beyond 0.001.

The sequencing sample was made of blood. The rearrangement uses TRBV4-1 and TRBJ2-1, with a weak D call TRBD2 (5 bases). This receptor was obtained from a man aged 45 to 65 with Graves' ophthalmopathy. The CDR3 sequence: CASSQVIVEGINEQFF. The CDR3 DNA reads TGCGCCAGCAGCCAAGTAATAGTTGAGGGCATCAATGAGCAGTTCTTC.